One and the same sample provided the 9 T cell receptor beta chains below, sequenced in a study of T cells after yellow fever vaccination. TCRdb used MiXCR to reprocess the 5' RACE reads, holding one entry per CDR3 protein. The sample has a few hundred thousand distinct CDR3 sequences; around a sixth are singletons. The specimen was PBMCs, collected 5 to 6 days after the first yellow fever vaccination. The receptors were sampled from a man aged 18 to 29 who received the YFV17D yellow fever vaccine.

The chain has TRBV29-1 and TRBJ2-2; no reliable D call. The CDR3 extends over 14 amino acids. V lost 1 base to trimming and J lost 6 bases, with 12 bases between them. CDR1 SQVTM and CDR2 ANQGSEA come from the germline V gene. The CDR3 sequence is CSVEVRQVSGELFF. CDR3 DNA sequence: TGCAGCGTTGAAGTACGGCAGGTTTCCGGGGAGCTGTTTTTT.

This clonotype was detected a few times. The chain joins TRBV6-2 or TRBV6-3 to TRBJ2-7; 11 bases align to TRBD2. The CDR3 is made up of 16 amino acids. Germline lookup yields CDR1 MNHEY and CDR2 SVGEGT. Trimming at V came to 0 bases and at J to 0 bases, leaving 1 base not matched to a gene. The CDR3 is CASSYSGTSGSYEQYF. Here the CDR3 DNA reads TGTGCCAGCAGTTACTCCGGGACTAGCGGCTCCTACGAGCAGTACTTC.

A few counts support this clonotype. The chain has TRBV20-1 and TRBJ2-5; unclear D gene. The germline V gene encodes CDR1 DFQATT and CDR2 SNEGSKA (reference sequence). Trimming cost V 0 bases and J 7 bases, with 12 bases left between them. The CDR3 is 13 residues long. CDR3 DNA: TGCAGTGCTAGAGATCCCGGTGGTGGGACCCAGTACTTC. Amino acids: CSARDPGGGTQYF.

CDR3 nucleotide sequence: TGTGCCAGCGCCGGGTGGGGGAACACCGGGGAGCTGTTTTTT. This encodes CASAGWGNTGELFF. The chain uses TRBV5-4 and TRBJ2-2; D is uncertain. Germline V CDR1 and CDR2: SGHNT, YYREEE (reference sequence). V was cut by 7 bases and J by 1 base, with 11 bases left in between. This CDR3 region has 14 residues.

This clonotype was seen ten or more times. This chain links TRBV10-3 with TRBJ1-3; 8 bases agree with TRBD1. Germline loops: CDR1 ENHRY, CDR2 SYGVKD. The CDR3 loop spans 14 amino acids. The trim removed 10 bases at V and 4 bases at J, leaving 9 bases unmatched. The CDR3 coding sequence is TGTGCCACAAACCAGGGGGCGAGAGGAAACACCATATATTTT. It translates to CATNQGARGNTIYF.

This clonotype was observed many times. The genes are TRBV4-2 and TRBJ1-5, with TRBD1 as a possible D gene (5 bases). CDR3 length equals 13 residues. V lost 6 bases, J lost 1 base, and 7 bases lay in between. Germline V gene data show CDR1 as LGHNA and CDR2 as YNFKEQ. The CDR3 reads CASSQGSNQPQHF. CDR3 DNA: TGTGCCAGCAGTCAGGGAAGCAATCAGCCCCAGCATTTT.

This clonotype was seen a few times. The gene calls are TRBV11-2 and TRBJ1-1; 7 bases align to TRBD1. V shed 4 bases and J 4 bases; nucleotides not matched to a gene: 12. CDR3 length equals 16 residues. CDR1 SGHAT and CDR2 FQNNGV come from the germline V gene. In nucleotides, the CDR3 is TGTGCCAGCAGCTCCCCCGGAGGGGGCGGTGGCACTGAAGCTTTCTTT. Residues: CASSSPGGGGGTEAFF.

This clonotype showed up just a few times. The chain recombines TRBV13 with TRBJ2-3; no definite D call. The CDR3 is 14 residues long. V was cut by 1 base and J by 6 bases, with 11 bases left in between. Germline-derived CDR1 and CDR2 are PRHDT and FYEKMQ (reference sequence). The CDR3 region is CASSLVSLTDTQYF. The CDR3 DNA is TGTGCCAGCAGCTTAGTTTCACTGACGGATACGCAGTATTTT.

The chain joins TRBV4-1 to TRBJ1-2; 8 bases are shared with TRBD1. The trim removed 4 bases at V and 8 bases at J, leaving 9 bases unmatched. Germline V lookup: CDR1 MGHRA, CDR2 YSYEKL. The CDR3 totals 14 residues. CDR3 DNA: TGCGCCAGCAGCCCATTAGGGACAGGAGGAGGCTACACCTTC. Translated, it gives CASSPLGTGGGYTF.